The following is a T cell receptor (beta chain) sequence with its context. Its antigen remains unknown. The assay was immunoSEQ multiplex PCR, and TCRdb's table has in-frame clones only and misses some. Altogether approximately 75,000 clones are present, around 76% being singletons, with the ten largest covering less than 7%. Sample time point: blood 2 weeks post-SBRT. The sample's treatment: 15 Gy SBRT to primary tumor, nephrectomy 4 weeks later. Blood was sampled at baseline, 2 weeks and 4 weeks after SBRT. The patient's renal cell carcinoma had clear cell pathology. The trim removed 3 bases at V and 4 bases at J, leaving 5 bases unmatched. This CDR3 contains 16 residues. Germline-derived CDR1 and CDR2 are MDHEN and SYDVKM. The source of the sample is a study of radiation and T cells in renal cell carcinoma. Regarding the study as a whole: Without pretreatment biopsies, baseline tumor clonotype presence was undetermined. Top tumor clonotypes rose in blood 2 weeks post-radiation, then contracted.

V gene TRBV28 combines with J gene TRBJ2-1, with TRBD2 matching 11 bases. The sequences come from blood, collected from a patient whose treatment included radiotherapy and nephrectomy. The sequence was obtained from a man in his 60s with renal cell carcinoma. CDR3: CASSFFGTSGYNEQFF. CDR3 coding DNA: TGTGCCAGCAGTTTTTTTGGGACTAGCGGTTACAATGAGCAGTTCTTC.